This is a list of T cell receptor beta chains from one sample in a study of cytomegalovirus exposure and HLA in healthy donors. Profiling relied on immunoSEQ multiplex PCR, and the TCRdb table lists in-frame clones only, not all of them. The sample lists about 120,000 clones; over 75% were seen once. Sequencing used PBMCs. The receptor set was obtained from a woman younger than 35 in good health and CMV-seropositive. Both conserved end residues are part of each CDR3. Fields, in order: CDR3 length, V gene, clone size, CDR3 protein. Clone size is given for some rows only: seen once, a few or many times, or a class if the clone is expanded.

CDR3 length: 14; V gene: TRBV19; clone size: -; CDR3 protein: CASSMTGGNQPQHF
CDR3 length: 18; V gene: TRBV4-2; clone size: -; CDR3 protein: CASSPSAGLHNSGNTIYF
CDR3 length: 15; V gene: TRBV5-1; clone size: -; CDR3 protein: CASSLTASSGNTIYF
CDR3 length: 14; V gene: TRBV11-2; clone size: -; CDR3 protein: CASSLGAKSNGYTF
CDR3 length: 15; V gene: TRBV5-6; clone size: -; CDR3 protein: CASSLDRATNEKLFF
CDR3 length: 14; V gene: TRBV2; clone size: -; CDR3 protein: CASKGGPWDTEAFF
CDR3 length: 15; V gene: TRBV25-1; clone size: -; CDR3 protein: CASSLTGSPGGGYTF
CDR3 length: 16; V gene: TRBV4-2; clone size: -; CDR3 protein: CASSQDTSGGYYEQYF
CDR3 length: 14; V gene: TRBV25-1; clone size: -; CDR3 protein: CASSGQGWNTEAFF
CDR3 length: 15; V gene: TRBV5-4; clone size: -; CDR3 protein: CASSFPSRGPYEQYF
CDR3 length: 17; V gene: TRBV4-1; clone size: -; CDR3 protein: CASSQDSVFDLNTEAFF
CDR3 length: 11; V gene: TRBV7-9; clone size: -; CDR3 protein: CASSPTGGYTF
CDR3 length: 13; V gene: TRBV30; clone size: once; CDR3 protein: CAWSGRGNTEAFF
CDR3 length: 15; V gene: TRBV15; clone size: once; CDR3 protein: CATSSGTGLFNEQYF
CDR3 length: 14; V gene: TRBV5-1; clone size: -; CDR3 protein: CASSHPGLPYEQYF
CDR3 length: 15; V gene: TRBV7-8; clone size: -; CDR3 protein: CASSLGAGGRYEQFF
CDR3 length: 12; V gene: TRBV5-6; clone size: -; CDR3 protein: CASSFLNQPQHF
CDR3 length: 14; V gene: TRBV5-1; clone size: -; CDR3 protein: CASSWDSLPYEQYF
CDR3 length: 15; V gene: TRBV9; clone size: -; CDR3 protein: CASSETSGRGGELFF
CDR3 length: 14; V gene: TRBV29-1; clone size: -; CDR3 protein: CSVVKAGGYNEQFF
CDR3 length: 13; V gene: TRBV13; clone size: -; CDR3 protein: CASSLTGNYGYTF
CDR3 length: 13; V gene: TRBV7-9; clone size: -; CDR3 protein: CASSWTGLTEAFF
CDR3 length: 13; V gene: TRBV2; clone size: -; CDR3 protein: CASRFDLRTEAFF
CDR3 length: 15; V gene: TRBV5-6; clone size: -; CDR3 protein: CASSERLVSYNEQFF
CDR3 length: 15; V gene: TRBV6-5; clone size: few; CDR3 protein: CASSYSPGAQETQYF
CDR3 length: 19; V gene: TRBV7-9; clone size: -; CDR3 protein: CASSYDRPPLAGTYNEQFF
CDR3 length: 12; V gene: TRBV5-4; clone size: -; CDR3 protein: CASSQPGETQYF
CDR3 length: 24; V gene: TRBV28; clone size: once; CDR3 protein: CASSLGRLNAGTSGILSSYNEQFF
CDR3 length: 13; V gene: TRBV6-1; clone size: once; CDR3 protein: CASNLRGEHEQYF
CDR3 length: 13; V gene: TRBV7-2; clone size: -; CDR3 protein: CASSPTRQETQYF
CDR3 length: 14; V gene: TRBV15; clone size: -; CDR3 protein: CATSRDSGATEAFF
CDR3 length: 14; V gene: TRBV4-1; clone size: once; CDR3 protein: CASSQDGLTDTQYF
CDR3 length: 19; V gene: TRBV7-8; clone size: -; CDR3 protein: CASSLGLAGVGWVAETQYF
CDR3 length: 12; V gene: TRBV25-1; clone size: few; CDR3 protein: CASSGEPPRAFF
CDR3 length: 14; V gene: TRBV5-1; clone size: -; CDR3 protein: CASSSLKRGLEQFF
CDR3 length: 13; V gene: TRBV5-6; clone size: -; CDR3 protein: CASSLHQNTEAFF
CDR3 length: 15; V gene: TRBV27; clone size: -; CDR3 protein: CASGRARGGNQPQHF
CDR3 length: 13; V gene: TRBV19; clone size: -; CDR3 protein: CASSWGLAGEQFF
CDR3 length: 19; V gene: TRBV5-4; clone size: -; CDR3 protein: CASSLNRALVVSDNRGYTF
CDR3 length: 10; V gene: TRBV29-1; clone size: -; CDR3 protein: CSVAPDKAFF
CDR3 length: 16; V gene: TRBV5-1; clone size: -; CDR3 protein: CASSLVGGSTNEKLFF
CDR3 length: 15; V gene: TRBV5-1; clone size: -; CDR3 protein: CASSLGRGSGSPLHF
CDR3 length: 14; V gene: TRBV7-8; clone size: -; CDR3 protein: CASGLGKGQRGYTF
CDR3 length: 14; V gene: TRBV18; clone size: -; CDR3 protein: CASSRRDASYEQYF
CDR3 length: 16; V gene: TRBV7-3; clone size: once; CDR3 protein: CASSLASTGITDTQYF
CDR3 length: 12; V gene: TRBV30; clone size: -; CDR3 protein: CAWSDSYNEQFF
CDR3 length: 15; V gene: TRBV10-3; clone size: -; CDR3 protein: CAIGQLARSTDTQYF
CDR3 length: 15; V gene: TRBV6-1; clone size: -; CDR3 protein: CASSEWGQGMNEQFF
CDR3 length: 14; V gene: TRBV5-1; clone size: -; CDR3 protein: CASRGQPSTDTQYF
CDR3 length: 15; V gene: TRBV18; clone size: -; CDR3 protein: CASSPAGAQLYEQYF
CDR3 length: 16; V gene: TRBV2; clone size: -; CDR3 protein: CASSEGFAGVYNEQFF
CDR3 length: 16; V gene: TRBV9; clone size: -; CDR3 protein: CASSPLAGGTTGELFF
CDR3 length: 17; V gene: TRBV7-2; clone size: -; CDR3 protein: CASSLSAAREGIYGYTF
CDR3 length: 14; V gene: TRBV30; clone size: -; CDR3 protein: CAWSKDRADEPQHF
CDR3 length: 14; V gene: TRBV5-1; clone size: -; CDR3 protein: CASSFTGQGYEQYF